This TCR beta chain stems from a study of blood T cells in healthy people across ages. General study findings and limits: While age rose, TCR beta diversity per million T cells dropped in a roughly linear way.

Through a sample-barcoded 5' primer and a J-beta primer mix, a second PCR was run for roughly 7 to 11 cycles. A single record per CDR3 protein comes from TCRdb applying MiXCR to the 5' RACE reads. This repertoire shows some 700,000 distinct CDR3 sequences, around a fifth found once; its top ten account for around 22%. As concerns this clonotype: Its antigen is as yet unknown.

CDR1 and CDR2 (germline): MNHEY, SVGAGI. The CDR3 contains 16 residues. V lost 8 bases, J lost 1 base, and 17 bases lay in between. Each donor supplied about 9.6 milliliters of peripheral blood. V gene TRBV6-5 combines with J gene TRBJ2-2; the D is unclear. This clonotype originated in a man in his 70s in good health. Sequencing input: blood. CDR3 DNA: TGTGCCAGCGGAACAGAGCGACGGAGGAACACCGGGGAGCTGTTTTTT. Translation gives CASGTERRRNTGELFF.